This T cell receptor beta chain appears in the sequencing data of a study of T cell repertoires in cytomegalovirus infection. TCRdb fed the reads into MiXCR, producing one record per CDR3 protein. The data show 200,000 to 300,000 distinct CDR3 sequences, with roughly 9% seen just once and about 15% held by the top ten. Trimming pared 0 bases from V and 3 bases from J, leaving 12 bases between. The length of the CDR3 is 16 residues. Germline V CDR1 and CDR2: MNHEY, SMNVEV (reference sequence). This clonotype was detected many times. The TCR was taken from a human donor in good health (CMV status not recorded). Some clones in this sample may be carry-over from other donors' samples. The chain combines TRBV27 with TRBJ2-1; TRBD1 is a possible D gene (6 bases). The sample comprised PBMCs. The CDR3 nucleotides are TGTGCCAGCAGTTTATCGCCAGGGACATTCTACAATGAGCAGTTCTTC. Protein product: CASSLSPGTFYNEQFF.